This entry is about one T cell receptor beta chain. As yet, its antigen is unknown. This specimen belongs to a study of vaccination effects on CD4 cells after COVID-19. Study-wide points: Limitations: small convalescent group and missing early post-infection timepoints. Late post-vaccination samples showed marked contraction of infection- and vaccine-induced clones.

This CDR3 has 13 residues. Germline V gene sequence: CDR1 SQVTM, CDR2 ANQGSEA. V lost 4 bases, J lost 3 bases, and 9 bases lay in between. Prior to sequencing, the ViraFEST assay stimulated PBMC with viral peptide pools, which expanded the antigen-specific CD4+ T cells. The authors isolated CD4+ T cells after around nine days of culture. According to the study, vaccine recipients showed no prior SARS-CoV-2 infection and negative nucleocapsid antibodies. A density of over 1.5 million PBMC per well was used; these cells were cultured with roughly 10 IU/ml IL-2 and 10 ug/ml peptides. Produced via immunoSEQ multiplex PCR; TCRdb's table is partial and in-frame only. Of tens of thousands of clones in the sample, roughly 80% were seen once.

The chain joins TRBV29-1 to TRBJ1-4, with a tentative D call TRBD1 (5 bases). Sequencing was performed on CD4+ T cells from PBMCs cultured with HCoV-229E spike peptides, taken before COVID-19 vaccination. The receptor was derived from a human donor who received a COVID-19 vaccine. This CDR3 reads CSVVRDPNEKLFF. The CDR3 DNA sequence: TGCAGCGTTGTAAGGGACCCTAATGAAAAACTGTTTTTT. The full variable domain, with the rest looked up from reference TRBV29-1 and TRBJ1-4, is SAVISQKPSRDICQRGTSLTIQCQVDSQVTMMFWYRQQPGQSLTLIATANQGSEATYESGFVIDKFPISRPNLTFSTLTVSNMSPEDSSIYLCSVVRDPNEKLFFGSGTQLSVL.